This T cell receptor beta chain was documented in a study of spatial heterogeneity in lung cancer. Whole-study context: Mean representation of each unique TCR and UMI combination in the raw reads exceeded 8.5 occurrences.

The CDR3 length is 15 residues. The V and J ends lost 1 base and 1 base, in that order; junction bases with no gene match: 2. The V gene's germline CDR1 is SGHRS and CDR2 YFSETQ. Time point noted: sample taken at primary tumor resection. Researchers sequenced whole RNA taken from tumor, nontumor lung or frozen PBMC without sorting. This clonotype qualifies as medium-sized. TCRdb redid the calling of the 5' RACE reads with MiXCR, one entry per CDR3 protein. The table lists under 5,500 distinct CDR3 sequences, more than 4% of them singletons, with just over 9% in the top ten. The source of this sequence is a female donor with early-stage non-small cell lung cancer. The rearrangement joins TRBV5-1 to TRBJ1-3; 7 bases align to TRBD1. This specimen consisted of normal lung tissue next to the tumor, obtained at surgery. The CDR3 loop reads CASSLSTGSGNTIYF. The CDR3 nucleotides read TGCGCCAGCAGCTTGTCGACAGGGTCTGGAAACACCATATATTTT.